These 5 T cell receptor beta chains came from one sample sequenced in a study of blood T cell repertoires in COVID-19. Only in-frame clones appear in the TCRdb table, and some are missing; sequencing was by immunoSEQ multiplex PCR. The profile covers about 95,000 clones, with 80% to 90% appearing a single time and about 18% taken by the ten largest. Material: peripheral blood. Receptors originate from a human donor in a cohort sampled during active COVID-19.

This rearrangement joins TRBV18 to TRBJ2-7, with 9 bases identical to TRBD1. In germline, CDR1 is KGHSH, CDR2 LQKENI. The CDR3 has 16 amino acids. V was pared by 4 bases and J by 2 bases, with 9 bases of the junction left unmatched. The CDR3 loop reads CASSLTGTGYPYEQYF. CDR3 DNA: TGTGCCAGCTCACTCACCGGGACAGGGTATCCCTACGAGCAGTACTTC.

The chain is built from TRBV7-9 and TRBJ1-5; possibly TRBD1 for D (6 bases). Germline V gene lookup returns CDR1 SEHNR and CDR2 FQNEAQ (reference sequence). Deletions cut 5 bases from V and 7 bases from J, with 18 bases between. The CDR3 sequence is 15 residues long. The CDR3 DNA reads TGTGCCAGCAGCAAACAGGGCGGAGTAGAACAGCCCCAGCATTTT. It is translated as CASSKQGGVEQPQHF.

This clone was seen at least ten times. The gene calls are TRBV6-6 and TRBJ1-1; unclear D gene. The CDR3 has 12 amino acids. Deletions cut 10 bases from V and 1 base from J, with 10 bases between. Germline lookup yields CDR1 MNHNY and CDR2 SVGAGI (reference sequence). The CDR3 DNA reads as TGTGCCACTCAAGAGTGGAACACTGAAGCTTTCTTT. It codes for CATQEWNTEAFF.

CDR3 in DNA: TGTGCCACCAGTGATGACAGGGATGAGCAGTTCTTC. It translates to CATSDDRDEQFF. V usage is TRBV24-1 and J usage is TRBJ2-1; 7 positions match TRBD1. V shed 3 bases, J shed 8 bases, and the junction held 0 bases outside the gene matches. Germline V gene sequence: CDR1 KGHDR, CDR2 SFDVKD. This CDR3 is built from 12 residues.

The chain has TRBV5-1 and TRBJ2-7, with D unresolved. The CDR3 is 16 residues long. CDR1 is SGHRS, CDR2 YFSETQ, per germline. V dropped 0 bases and J dropped 3 bases, with 16 bases sitting between them. The CDR3 region is CASSLASGQRSYEQYF. DNA for the CDR3: TGCGCCAGCAGCTTGGCCTCGGGTCAGCGAAGCTACGAGCAGTACTTC.